This TCR beta chain comes out of a study of cytomegalovirus exposure and HLA in healthy donors. Study information: The 95 to 150 validation repertoires used the same platform as the roughly 610 first-cohort repertoires, a later analysis reported.

On this clone: Its antigen is undetermined.

General study results and limits: The classifier, whose performance was assessed in both the original and validation cohorts, reportedly diagnosed cytomegalovirus status with high specificity and sensitivity. Subsequent analysis found a tendency for first-cohort TCR clusters to co-occur within the 95 to 150 validation repertoires. While the bulk of TCR sequences proved rare, some public TCRs turned up in many donors.

This CDR3 region has 12 residues. Germline V lookup: CDR1 PRHDT, CDR2 FYEKMQ (reference sequence). V was shortened by 2 bases and J by 6 bases, with 8 bases between the two germline ends. Generated by immunoSEQ multiplex PCR, the TCRdb table keeps only in-frame clones and is missing some. Of hundreds of thousands of clones in the sample, roughly 87% were seen once. The sequenced material came from PBMCs. This receptor was identified in a woman in her thirties in good health and CMV-seronegative. The rearrangement links TRBV13 to TRBJ2-7; D gene uncertain. Written as DNA, the CDR3 is TGTGCCAGCAGCTTACGGCCCGGCGAGCAGTACTTC. This translates into CASSLRPGEQYF.